These 32 T cell receptor beta chains were sequenced from one sample in a study of beta chain features in type 1 diabetes. Isolated RNA was reverse transcribed in full, so expressed TCRB transcripts were sequenced. This table comes from immunoSEQ multiplex PCR, and its TCRdb copy is limited to in-frame clones, with some not included. The table lists 110,000 to 150,000 clones, 9.7% of them singletons. The sequenced sample consisted of central memory CD4+ T cells from blood. These receptors were obtained from a woman aged 40 to 50 in good health.

This clone was picked up a small number of times. The J gene is TRBJ1-5, the V gene TRBV5-1, with D possibly TRBD1 on 5 matching bases. V dropped 0 bases and J dropped 1 base, with 8 bases sitting between them. Germline-derived CDR1 and CDR2 are SGHRS and YFSETQ. The CDR3 consists of 15 residues. The chain's CDR3 is CASSLAGLSNQPQHF. Here the CDR3 DNA reads TGCGCCAGCAGCTTGGCAGGGTTAAGCAATCAGCCCCAGCATTTT.

There are a few counts of this clone. The chain uses TRBV5-1 and TRBJ2-7, with 9 bases that match TRBD1. Germline values: CDR1 SGHRS, CDR2 YFSETQ. Unmatched junction bases numbered 11, after V lost 3 bases and J lost 7 bases. The CDR3 sequence is 15 residues long. This CDR3 is CASSSSQGAPGEQYF. In DNA form, the CDR3 reads TGCGCCAGCAGCTCCTCACAGGGGGCGCCGGGAGAGCAGTACTTC.

This clone was seen more than once but under ten times. The rearrangement uses TRBV9 and TRBJ2-3; unclear D gene. The germline V gene has CDR1 SGDLS and CDR2 YYNGEE. The CDR3 spans 12 residues. Deletions cut 4 bases from V and 2 bases from J, with 5 bases between. The CDR3 protein is CASSTDTDTQYF. CDR3 nucleotide sequence: TGTGCCAGCAGCACAGACACAGATACGCAGTATTTT.

The chain links TRBV19 to TRBJ1-1; 8 nucleotides agree with TRBD1. The CDR3 length is 15 residues. Germline loops: CDR1 LNHDA, CDR2 SQIVND (reference sequence). Trimming took 6 bases from V and 5 from J; bases not matched to a gene: 11. The CDR3 region is CASRTDQGAMTEAFF. DNA of the CDR3: TGTGCCAGTAGAACAGACCAGGGGGCGATGACTGAAGCTTTCTTT.

This clone was counted only a few times. The gene calls are TRBV7-2 and TRBJ2-5; TRBD2 matches at 9 bases. V lost 6 bases and J lost 4; bases outside the gene matches: 9. The CDR3 runs to 15 residues. CDR1 SGHTA and CDR2 FQGNSA come from the germline V gene. The CDR3 nucleotides read TGTGCCAGCAGTTATCTAGCGGGGCTGGGAGAGACCCAGTACTTC. It codes for CASSYLAGLGETQYF.

The chain recombines TRBV2 with TRBJ2-2, with 8 nucleotides matching TRBD1. Per germline, CDR1 SNHLY and CDR2 FYNNEI. With 6 bases clipped from V and 7 bases from J, the junction kept 4 bases outside the gene matches. There are 13 residues in the CDR3. Here the CDR3 reads CASSRQGNGELFF. CDR3 nucleotide sequence: TGTGCCAGCAGCCGACAGGGGAACGGGGAGCTGTTTTTT.

This clone was counted a few times. The gene calls are TRBV19 and TRBJ2-5, with TRBD2 matching 12 bases. Germline V lookup: CDR1 LNHDA, CDR2 SQIVND (reference sequence). V lost 3 bases, J lost 3 bases, and 20 bases stayed unmatched. CDR3 length: 21 amino acids. The CDR3 DNA reads TGTGCCAGTAGTATTACGTCTCGGCCTAGCGGGGGGGCGCGGCCAGAAGAGACCCAGTACTTC. Translated: CASSITSRPSGGARPEETQYF.

There are many counts of this clone. V and J are TRBV2 and TRBJ2-2, with D tentatively TRBD2 (5 bases). The CDR3 loop spans 12 amino acids. V lost 4 bases, J lost 7 bases, and 7 bases lay in between. The germline V gene has CDR1 SNHLY and CDR2 FYNNEI. The CDR3 DNA is TGTGCCAGCAGTGTAACTAGCGGGGAGCTGTTTTTT. It codes for CASSVTSGELFF.

This clone occurred a few times. The rearrangement links TRBV5-1 to TRBJ1-5, with D perhaps matching TRBD1 (5 bases). Trimming pared 0 bases from V and 0 bases from J, leaving 7 bases between. The CDR3 spans 15 residues. Germline CDR1 is SGHRS and CDR2 is YFSETQ. The chain's CDR3 is CASSLGQSSNQPQHF. As DNA, the CDR3 is TGCGCCAGCAGCTTGGGACAGTCTAGCAATCAGCCCCAGCATTTT.

This clone was observed a few times. V is TRBV18 and J is TRBJ1-6; perhaps TRBD1 as D (5 bases). Germline V gene lookup returns CDR1 KGHSH and CDR2 LQKENI. Trimming removed 3 bases from V and 2 bases from J, with 11 bases in between. CDR3 length equals 16 residues. CDR3 sequence (DNA): TGTGCCAGCTCACCCGCCAGGGATGCCTATAATTCACCCCTCCACTTT. Translation: CASSPARDAYNSPLHF.

The chain links TRBV5-6 to TRBJ2-6; D not certain. V was shortened by 1 base and J by 0 bases, with 5 bases between the two germline ends. The CDR3 has 15 residues. CDR1 SGHDT and CDR2 YYEEEE come from the germline V gene. This CDR3 is CASSLSGSGANVLTF. The CDR3 nucleotides are TGTGCCAGCAGCTTGTCCGGCTCTGGGGCCAACGTCCTGACTTTC.

This clone came up a few times. The same CDR3 arises from other DNA sequences in this sample as well. The V call is TRBV5-4, the J call TRBJ1-2; the D is unclear. The CDR3 has 13 amino acids. V lost 0 bases and J lost 3, with 6 bases in between. Germline assignment: CDR1 SGHNT and CDR2 YYREEE (reference sequence). CDR3: CASSLGGDYGYTF. As DNA, the CDR3 is TGTGCCAGCAGCTTGGGGGGAGACTATGGCTACACCTTC. Full variable domain (remainder filled in from reference TRBV5-4 and TRBJ1-2): ETGVTQSPTHLIKTRGQQVTLRCSSQSGHNTVSWYQQALGQGPQFIFQYYREEENGRGNFPPRFSGLQFPNYSSELNVNALELDDSALYLCASSLGGDYGYTFGSGTRLTVV.

This clone came up many times. The V gene is TRBV2, the J gene TRBJ1-5; 7 nucleotides agree with TRBD1. Germline values: CDR1 SNHLY, CDR2 FYNNEI. The junction had 12 bases not matched to a gene; V was cut back by 6 bases and J by 4 bases. This CDR3 spans 16 amino acids. CDR3 in DNA: TGTGCCAGCAGAGCCCACAGGGGAAAAGGGAATCAGCCCCAGCATTTT. Its translation is CASRAHRGKGNQPQHF.

This clone was seen a few times. The chain combines TRBV7-2 with TRBJ2-3; D not resolved. Trimming stripped 3 bases from V and 1 base from J, with 20 bases between. Germline CDR1 is SGHTA and CDR2 is FQGNSA. This CDR3 comprises 18 residues. CDR3 sequence: CASSFVRVFWSGTDTQYF. CDR3 DNA sequence: TGTGCCAGCAGCTTCGTTCGGGTTTTTTGGAGTGGCACAGATACGCAGTATTTT.

This clone was counted ten times or more. The chain is built from TRBV4-3 and TRBJ2-3; possibly TRBD1 for D (5 bases). The germline V and J ends were trimmed by 0 bases and 1 base, with 8 bases remaining between them. CDR1 and CDR2 from the germline V gene are LGHNA and YSLEER. The CDR3 length is 15 residues. CDR3 amino acids: CASSQDPTGTDTQYF. In DNA form, the CDR3 reads TGCGCCAGCAGCCAAGATCCGACAGGCACAGATACGCAGTATTTT.

With regard to this clone: In the same sample, other DNA sequences code for this CDR3. CDR3 coding DNA: TGCGCCAGCAGCCAGGGACTAGCGGGGGGCCGGGATACGCAGTATTTT. Translating it yields CASSQGLAGGRDTQYF. The chain recombines TRBV4-3 with TRBJ2-3, with TRBD2 matching 15 bases. Germline CDR1 and CDR2: LGHNA and YSLEER. The CDR3 is 16 residues long. Losses at the gene ends were 3 bases for V and 6 bases for J; bases not matched to a gene: 4.

This clone was counted only a few times. V is TRBV7-9 and J is TRBJ1-2, with D tentatively TRBD1 (5 bases). V was cut by 4 bases and J by 4 bases, with 13 bases left in between. Germline CDR1 reads SEHNR; CDR2 reads FQNEAQ (reference sequence). The CDR3 spans 14 residues. DNA of the CDR3: TGTGCCAGCAGCTCGGGAGGGGATGGCTATGGCTACACCTTC. It specifies CASSSGGDGYGYTF.

This clone has just a few counts. V gene TRBV9 combines with J gene TRBJ2-7, with a weak D call TRBD2 (7 bases). The CDR3 extends over 15 amino acids. CDR1 and CDR2 (germline): SGDLS, YYNGEE. Trimming left V 4 bases short and J 2 bases short, with 16 bases between. In DNA, the CDR3 is TGTGCCAGCAGCCGGGGGGCGGGCGCGACCTACGAGCAGTACTTC. It specifies CASSRGAGATYEQYF.

The rearrangement links TRBV4-2 to TRBJ2-1; TRBD2 matches at 8 bases. Losses at the gene ends were 4 bases for V and 10 bases for J; bases not matched to a gene: 21. Germline lookup yields CDR1 LGHNA and CDR2 YNFKEQ. This CDR3 has 18 residues. CDR3 in DNA: TGTGCCAGCAGCCCAATCGGAGGCGGGACTAGGGGGTTAGGCGAGCAGTTCTTC. Translated, it gives CASSPIGGGTRGLGEQFF.

V is TRBV4-1 and J is TRBJ2-4; D gene ambiguous. Germline-derived CDR1 and CDR2 are MGHRA and YSYEKL. Trimming removed 1 base at V and 6 bases at J, with 10 bases between. This CDR3 comprises 14 residues. The CDR3 is CASSQAQVSNIQYF. In nucleotides, the CDR3 is TGCGCCAGCAGCCAAGCCCAGGTTTCAAACATTCAGTACTTC.

This clone was observed a few times. The rearrangement joins TRBV7-2 to TRBJ1-6; no firm D call. Trimming shortened V by 1 base and J by 5 bases, and 9 bases separated the two germline ends. The CDR3 has 15 amino acids. CDR1 SGHTA and CDR2 FQGNSA come from the germline V gene. The CDR3 sequence: CASSLETSHNSPLHF. The DNA of the CDR3 is TGTGCCAGCAGCTTAGAGACTTCTCATAATTCACCCCTCCACTTT.

The V gene is TRBV19, the J gene TRBJ2-7, with a weak D call TRBD1 (6 bases). Germline V gives CDR1 LNHDA, CDR2 SQIVND (reference sequence). The CDR3 runs 15 residues. V was shortened by 3 bases and J by 2 bases, with 14 bases between the two germline ends. Here the CDR3 DNA reads TGTGCCAGTAGTATTACCCCAGACAGGCCCTACGAGCAGTACTTC. Amino acid sequence: CASSITPDRPYEQYF. The variable domain in full, completed from reference TRBV19 and TRBJ2-7, reads DGGITQSPKYLFRKEGQNVTLSCEQNLNHDAMYWYRQDPGQGLRLIYYSQIVNDFQKGDIAEGYSVSREKKESFPLTVTSAQKNPTAFYLCASSITPDRPYEQYFGPGTRLTVT.

The sample holds a few counts of this clone. V and J are TRBV6-1 and TRBJ2-1; 14 bases line up with TRBD2. Trimming took 2 bases from V and 3 from J; bases not matched to a gene: 9. Germline-derived CDR1 and CDR2 are MNHNS and SASEGT. This CDR3 comprises 19 residues. The CDR3 spells CASSEWGTSGGYVYNEQFF. CDR3 bases: TGTGCCAGCAGTGAATGGGGGACTAGCGGGGGTTATGTCTACAATGAGCAGTTCTTC.

The chain is built from TRBV5-1 and TRBJ1-4, with D tentatively TRBD1 (5 bases). The germline CDR1 and CDR2 sequences are SGHRS and YFSETQ. The CDR3 is 15 amino acids. The V gene lost 0 bases and the J gene lost 7 bases, with 13 bases spanning the gap. The CDR3 DNA is TGCGCCAGCAGCTTGGAGGCAGGGTACCGTGAAAAACTGTTTTTT. This gives the protein CASSLEAGYREKLFF.

The CDR3 is CSVARGQETQYF. CDR3 nucleotide sequence: TGCAGCGTCGCTAGAGGCCAAGAGACCCAGTACTTC. This chain uses TRBV29-1 with TRBJ2-5, with unresolved D. CDR1 SQVTM and CDR2 ANQGSEA come from the germline V gene. CDR3 length equals 12 residues. V lost 6 bases and J 1 base, leaving 9 bases between the germline ends.

A few counts support this clone. V usage is TRBV18 and J usage is TRBJ1-5; 10 bases map to TRBD1. The CDR3 consists of 16 residues. With V trimmed by 5 bases and J by 6 bases, 10 bases remained unmatched. CDR1 KGHSH and CDR2 LQKENI come from the germline V gene. The CDR3 spells CASSISRQGAGQPQHF. In DNA form, the CDR3 reads TGTGCCAGCTCAATCTCCAGACAGGGGGCAGGTCAGCCCCAGCATTTT.

The chain uses TRBV7-8 and TRBJ2-2; 7 bases agree with TRBD2. Trimming at V came to 6 bases and at J to 2 bases, leaving 18 bases not matched to a gene. CDR1 is SGHVS, CDR2 FQNEAQ, per germline. The CDR3 is 19 residues long. The CDR3 nucleotides are TGTGCCAGCAGACCCACGAGGAACCGGGACTACCCTAACACCGGGGAGCTGTTTTTT. Its protein product is CASRPTRNRDYPNTGELFF.

This clone was counted only a few times. The chain uses TRBV6-5 and TRBJ2-1; 8 positions match TRBD2. The CDR3 totals 16 residues. The V gene's germline CDR1 is MNHEY and CDR2 SVGAGI. V lost 4 bases, J lost 5 bases, and 10 bases stayed unmatched. CDR3 region: CASSFRTAGGHNEQFF. The DNA of the CDR3 is TGTGCCAGCAGTTTTAGGACGGCGGGGGGCCACAATGAGCAGTTCTTC.

This clone is a singleton in its sample. The chain's CDR3 is CASSEQGSSYEQYF. The CDR3 region has the DNA TGTGCCAGCTCGGAACAGGGGTCATCCTACGAGCAGTACTTC. The V gene is TRBV18, the J gene TRBJ2-7; TRBD1 agrees at 7 bases. Trimming at V came to 6 bases and at J to 1 base, leaving 6 bases not matched to a gene. This CDR3 has 14 residues. Germline CDR1 is KGHSH and CDR2 is LQKENI.

This clone has only a few counts. CDR3 coding DNA: TGTGCCAGTAGTCCCACAGGGGGTCACACTGAAGCTTTCTTT. Amino acid sequence: CASSPTGGHTEAFF. This sequence joins TRBV19 and TRBJ1-1; 8 bases map to TRBD1. The germline V gene encodes CDR1 LNHDA and CDR2 SQIVND (reference sequence). The J segment lost 3 bases and the V segment lost 5 bases, leaving 5 bases of the junction unmatched. CDR3 length: 14 residues.

The table lists this clone with a few counts. J is TRBJ1-2 and V is TRBV5-6, with 8 bases that match TRBD1. After removal of 4 bases from V and 7 bases from J, the junction contained 6 bases not matched to a gene. The germline V gene has CDR1 SGHDT and CDR2 YYEEEE. The CDR3 is made up of 13 amino acids. The chain's CDR3 is CASSQDRDFGYTF. Written as DNA, the CDR3 is TGTGCCAGCAGCCAGGACAGGGATTTTGGCTACACCTTC.

The chain has TRBV19 and TRBJ1-5, with 10 positions matching TRBD1. V shed 6 bases, J shed 5 bases, and the junction held 16 bases outside the gene matches. There are 18 residues in the CDR3. Germline V lookup: CDR1 LNHDA, CDR2 SQIVND (reference sequence). The CDR3 protein is CASSLTPGQGSLYQPQHF. The DNA of the CDR3 is TGTGCCAGTAGCCTCACCCCGGGACAGGGGAGCCTCTATCAGCCCCAGCATTTT.